The entry below describes one TCR beta chain. What it binds is unknown. The length of the CDR3 is 14 residues. Germline assignment: CDR1 SGHDT and CDR2 YYEEEE. V was shortened by 2 bases and J by 1 base, with 9 bases between the two germline ends. The sample's treatment: roughly 11-day PBMC culture with coronavirus spike peptide pools or control peptides (ViraFEST assay). Every positive PCR date fell between March and December 2020, earlier than the US Alpha, Beta and Delta variants. The sample belongs to a study of vaccination and CD4 T cells after COVID-19. The overall study: Median draw time for post-COVID samples was 101 days post-diagnosis (range 35 to 161). Each control culture was treated with a CEFX pool, an HIV-1 Nef pool, or no peptide.

Sequence data for DNA of cultured CD4+ T cells were generated by the Oncomine TCR Beta short-read assay. MiXCR, run by TCRdb on the PCR reads, gives a single entry per CDR3 protein. The table has approximately 14,000 distinct CDR3 sequences, roughly 39% seen once. The clonotype originates from a human donor who had recovered from COVID-19. Material: CD4+ T cells from blood, cultured in vitro. The rearrangement links TRBV5-6 to TRBJ1-1, with a weak D call TRBD1 (6 bases). CDR3 residues: CASSFDRQNTEAFF. The CDR3 DNA sequence: TGTGCCAGCAGCTTCGACAGGCAGAACACTGAAGCTTTCTTT.